This T cell receptor beta chain was sequenced during a study of cytomegalovirus exposure and HLA in healthy donors. The V gene lost 6 bases and the J gene lost 4 bases, with 18 bases spanning the gap. The CDR3 spans 15 residues. Per the germline V gene, CDR1 is SGHTA and CDR2 is FQGNSA. This PCR relied on a set of 60 Vbeta primers and 13 Jbeta primers. Some clones are missing from TCRdb's copy, which holds only in-frame ones; the method was immunoSEQ multiplex PCR. The repertoire has roughly 190,000 clones, 75% to 85% of them found once; the top ten carry approximately 1.4%. Sequenced input: PBMCs. The chain has TRBV7-2 and TRBJ1-2; possibly TRBD1 for D (5 bases). The source of this sequence is a girl aged 5-17 years in good health and CMV-seropositive. This CDR3 is CASSFGGGSPYGYTF. CDR3 DNA: TGTGCCAGCAGTTTCGGCGGGGGGTCGCCCTATGGCTACACCTTC.